These 22 T cell receptor beta chains were all obtained from the same sample, sequenced in a study of blood T cell repertoires in COVID-19. TCRdb's copy holds only in-frame clones and misses some; the assay was immunoSEQ multiplex PCR. The table shows some 94,000 clones, with around 72% occurring only once. Specimen: peripheral blood. All receptors come from a woman aged 55-69 years in a cohort sampled during active or convalescent COVID-19.

The chain joins TRBV18 to TRBJ2-3; the match to TRBD1 covers 10 bases. CDR3 size: 18 residues. The V and J ends lost 3 bases and 2 bases, in that order; junction bases with no gene match: 11. The V gene's germline CDR1 is KGHSH and CDR2 LQKENI. The DNA for the CDR3 is TGTGCCAGCTCACCTTTCCTGACAGGGGGCTCCGACACAGATACGCAGTATTTT. Its protein product is CASSPFLTGGSDTDTQYF.

The rearrangement joins TRBV7-2 to TRBJ1-5; 9 bases agree with TRBD1. This CDR3 comprises 15 residues. V dropped 1 base and J dropped 3; count of bases not matched to a gene: 1. Germline CDR1 and CDR2: SGHTA and FQGNSA. The CDR3 loop is CASSLDRGHNQPQHF. The CDR3 DNA reads TGTGCCAGCAGCTTAGACAGGGGGCACAATCAGCCCCAGCATTTT.

CDR3 DNA sequence: TGTGCCAGTAGTATAGCAAAGGGGTACAATTCACCCCTCCACTTT. Its translation is CASSIAKGYNSPLHF. The rearrangement links TRBV19 to TRBJ1-6; tentative D call: TRBD1 (5 bases). V lost 1 base to trimming and J lost 7 bases, with 11 bases between them. CDR1 and CDR2 (germline): LNHDA, SQIVND (reference sequence). The CDR3 covers 15 residues.

The chain links TRBV6-5 to TRBJ2-5, with TRBD1 identical over 10 bases. The CDR3 contains 15 residues. CDR1 is MNHEY, CDR2 SVGAGI, per germline. The V segment lost 5 bases and the J segment 2 bases; nucleotides outside the gene matches: 5. The CDR3 nucleotides read TGTGCCAGCAGTACGACGGGACAGGGGCAAGAGACCCAGTACTTC. The encoded protein is CASSTTGQGQETQYF.

The V call is TRBV19, the J call TRBJ1-1; D possibly corresponds to TRBD1 (6 bases). The CDR3 runs to 14 residues. Trimming took off 5 bases at V and 4 bases at J, with 14 bases between the two ends. Germline-derived CDR1 and CDR2 are LNHDA and SQIVND (reference sequence). CDR3 protein: CASSGVSGATEAFF. CDR3 nucleotide sequence: TGTGCCAGTAGTGGAGTCTCAGGGGCCACTGAAGCTTTCTTT.

The V call is TRBV4-1, the J call TRBJ1-5; a weak D match, TRBD1 (6 bases). The CDR3 is 16 amino acids. Trimming removed 5 bases at V and 2 bases at J, with 16 bases between. Germline V gene data show CDR1 as MGHRA and CDR2 as YSYEKL. CDR3 loop: CASSSIPGHGNQPQHF. The CDR3 nucleotides are TGCGCCAGCAGCTCAATTCCGGGACACGGCAATCAGCCCCAGCATTTT.

This clone has just one count. This sequence joins TRBV15 and TRBJ2-1; 9 bases match TRBD2. The J segment lost 2 bases and the V segment lost 1 base, leaving 6 bases of the junction unmatched. This CDR3 spans 17 amino acids. The germline V gene has CDR1 LNHNV and CDR2 YYDKDF (reference sequence). CDR3 in amino acids: CATSRGRAGGPYNEQFF. CDR3 DNA sequence: TGTGCCACCAGCAGAGGTCGGGCGGGGGGGCCCTACAATGAGCAGTTCTTC. Full variable domain (outside the CDR3, taken from reference TRBV15 and TRBJ2-1): DAMVIQNPRYQVTQFGKPVTLSCSQTLNHNVMYWYQQKSSQAPKLLFHYYDKDFNNEADTPDNFQSRRPNTSFCFLDIRSPGLGDTAMYLCATSRGRAGGPYNEQFFGPGTRLTVL.

The chain links TRBV2 to TRBJ1-1; D gene uncertain. CDR1 SNHLY and CDR2 FYNNEI come from the germline V gene. The V gene lost 0 bases and the J gene lost 1 base, with 6 bases spanning the gap. This CDR3 contains 14 residues. CDR3 in DNA: TGTGCCAGCAGTGAAGCGGGCTGGAACACTGAAGCTTTCTTT. Translation gives CASSEAGWNTEAFF.

The V and J genes are TRBV7-8 and TRBJ1-3; D not resolved. This CDR3 is built from 13 residues. Trimming cost V 5 bases and J 2 bases, with 7 bases left between them. CDR1 SGHVS and CDR2 FQNEAQ come from the germline V gene. The CDR3 coding sequence is TGTGCCAGCAGCCAAACAACTGGAAACACCATATATTTT. Translated: CASSQTTGNTIYF.

The rearrangement joins TRBV3-1 (or the pseudogene TRBV3-2) to TRBJ1-1, with a possible D match to TRBD1 (6 bases). Germline CDR1 is LGHDT and CDR2 is YNNKEL (reference sequence). The CDR3 is 14 residues long. V gave up 4 bases and J gave up 4 bases, with 13 bases separating them. This CDR3 is CASSRSPGVTEAFF. For the CDR3, the DNA is TGTGCCAGCAGCCGGTCCCCAGGGGTCACTGAAGCTTTCTTT.

The chain employs TRBV19 and TRBJ1-6, with D unclear. The CDR3 covers 13 residues. V gave up 9 bases and J gave up 2 bases, with 8 bases separating them. Germline V gene sequence: CDR1 LNHDA, CDR2 SQIVND (reference sequence). As DNA, the CDR3 is TGTGCCAGCAGTTGGCCCTATAATTCACCCCTCCACTTT. Its protein product is CASSWPYNSPLHF.

V and J are TRBV11-2 and TRBJ1-2; D is unclear. The CDR3 is 17 amino acids. Trimming cost V 2 bases and J 1 base, with 17 bases left between them. CDR1 is SGHAT, CDR2 FQNNGV, per germline. The CDR3 sequence is CASSLSLIEGLNYGYTF. Here the CDR3 DNA reads TGTGCCAGCAGCTTATCTCTCATCGAAGGACTTAACTATGGCTACACCTTC.

The chain uses TRBV4-2 and TRBJ2-5; 11 bases agree with TRBD2. The J segment lost 5 bases and the V segment lost 4 bases, leaving 6 bases of the junction unmatched. This CDR3 spans 15 amino acids. Germline V lookup: CDR1 LGHNA, CDR2 YNFKEQ. The CDR3 nucleotides are TGTGCCAGCAGCCGACGACTAGCGGGGTGGGAGACCCAGTACTTC. It specifies CASSRRLAGWETQYF.

This chain joins TRBV6-5 and TRBJ2-2, with D tentatively TRBD2 (6 bases). Germline V gives CDR1 MNHEY, CDR2 SVGAGI. Trimming cost V 7 bases and J 4 bases, with 13 bases left between them. The CDR3 totals 14 residues. As DNA, the CDR3 is TGTGCCAGCAAATATCAGGGAGGCACCGGGGAGCTGTTTTTT. It specifies CASKYQGGTGELFF.

This clone was detected a few times. This chain uses TRBV5-1 with TRBJ1-1, with 7 bases identical to TRBD1. V lost 4 bases and J lost 0; bases outside the gene matches: 9. Germline V gene sequence: CDR1 SGHRS, CDR2 YFSETQ. The CDR3 extends over 16 amino acids. CDR3 in amino acids: CASSLGTATMNTEAFF. The CDR3 bases are TGCGCCAGCAGCCTAGGGACAGCAACTATGAACACTGAAGCTTTCTTT.

The chain combines TRBV7-2 with TRBJ2-2, with D possibly being TRBD1 (5 bases). Germline V gives CDR1 SGHTA, CDR2 FQGNSA. Between the trimmed V and J ends, which lost 0 bases and 4 bases, there was a span of 12 bases. The CDR3 extends over 16 amino acids. CDR3 amino acids: CASSLAGRVGTGELFF. CDR3 sequence (DNA): TGTGCCAGCAGCTTAGCGGGCAGGGTGGGCACCGGGGAGCTGTTTTTT. The full variable domain, with the rest looked up from reference TRBV7-2 and TRBJ2-2, is GAGVSQSPSNKVTEKGKDVELRCDPISGHTALYWYRQSLGQGLEFLIYFQGNSAPDKSGLPSDRFSAERTGGSVSTLTIQRTQQEDSAVYLCASSLAGRVGTGELFFGEGSRLTVL.

The V and J genes are TRBV5-4 and TRBJ1-2, with 8 bases aligning to TRBD1. The V gene end was trimmed by 5 bases and the J gene end by 8 bases; junction bases not matched to a gene: 14. The germline V gene encodes CDR1 SGHNT and CDR2 YYREEE (reference sequence). This CDR3 spans 15 amino acids. The chain's CDR3 is CASRFPPPGGEGYTF. CDR3 DNA: TGTGCCAGCAGATTCCCACCCCCAGGGGGCGAGGGCTACACCTTC.

The chain couples TRBV7-2 to TRBJ2-5; D is uncertain. CDR1 and CDR2 (germline): SGHTA, FQGNSA. The CDR3 spans 12 residues. The V end was cut by 2 bases, the J end by 5 bases, with 6 bases between. The CDR3 region has the DNA TGTGCCAGCAGCTTAAATCTGGAGACCCAGTACTTC. This codes for CASSLNLETQYF.

The rearrangement links TRBV28 to TRBJ1-5; 8 bases map to TRBD1. J was trimmed by 0 bases and V by 4 bases; bases with no gene match: 11. This CDR3 contains 18 residues. In germline, CDR1 is MDHEN, CDR2 SYDVKM. In DNA form, the CDR3 reads TGTGCCAGCAGTTCGCCTGGACAGGGCGCCTATAGCAATCAGCCCCAGCATTTT. Translated: CASSSPGQGAYSNQPQHF.

This clone has a handful of counts. Here the CDR3 reads CASSRRAGGGTDTQYF. DNA of the CDR3: TGTGCCAGCAGCCGACGAGCGGGGGGAGGCACAGATACGCAGTATTTT. The rearrangement joins TRBV3-1 (or the pseudogene TRBV3-2) to TRBJ2-3, with 9 bases aligning to TRBD2. This CDR3 has 16 residues. Germline-derived CDR1 and CDR2 are LGHDT and YNNKEL (reference sequence). V shed 4 bases and J 1 base; nucleotides not matched to a gene: 6.

The J gene is TRBJ2-2, the V gene TRBV3-1 (or the pseudogene TRBV3-2); D is perhaps TRBD2 (6 bases). The germline CDR1 and CDR2 sequences are LGHDT and YNNKEL (reference sequence). V lost 4 bases, J lost 7 bases, and 10 bases lay in between. The length of the CDR3 is 13 residues. Here the CDR3 DNA reads TGTGCCAGCAGCCCCCTCGGGGGCGGGGAGCTGTTTTTT. It is translated as CASSPLGGGELFF.

The chain has TRBV11-2 and TRBJ2-7; unclear D gene. Trimming took off 0 bases at V and 3 bases at J, with 3 bases between the two ends. Germline loops: CDR1 SGHAT, CDR2 FQNNGV. There are 12 residues in the CDR3. This CDR3 reads CASSLDRYEQYF. The CDR3 region has the DNA TGTGCCAGCAGCTTAGACCGCTACGAGCAGTACTTC.